The sequence of this TCR beta chain was determined in a study of blood T cell repertoires in COVID-19. Study context: Donors in the United States, Italy and Spain gave samples during acute or convalescent COVID-19.

Sequenced by immunoSEQ multiplex PCR; TCRdb stores in-frame clones only, minus some. This repertoire shows 470,000 or so clones, 80% to 90% found once; its top ten account for around 4.4%. This CDR3 comprises 13 residues. Per the germline V gene, CDR1 is SGHDT and CDR2 is YYEEEE. V lost 4 bases, J lost 7 bases, and 14 bases lay in between. The source is a woman younger than 45 with acute or convalescent COVID-19. The sequencing input was peripheral blood. The V and J genes are TRBV5-6 and TRBJ1-2; weak D call: TRBD1 (6 bases). The CDR3 protein is CASSQQGFGGYTF. CDR3 in DNA: TGTGCCAGCAGCCAACAGGGTTTCGGTGGCTACACCTTC.